Listed below are T cell receptor beta chains from one sample, sequenced in a study of shared clonotypes between healthy human individuals. The assay was immunoSEQ multiplex PCR, and TCRdb's table has in-frame clones only and misses some. The table has approximately 2,000,000 clones, around 95% seen once. The sample taken for sequencing was naive CD8+ T cells from PBMCs. All receptors come from a man in his late teens or twenties in good health. Some clones in this sample may be carry-over from other donors' samples. Both conserved end residues are part of each CDR3. The order of the fields is D gene, clone size, J gene, V gene, CDR3 protein, CDR3 DNA. D genes are given only for firm matches. Part of the rows lack a size; the others show once, few, many or a class for expanded clones.

TRBD1,NA,TRBJ2-7,TRBV6-1,CASSDWGSGQVYEQYF,TGTGCCAGCAGTGACTGGGGCTCGGGACAGGTCTACGAGCAGTACTTC
TRBD1,NA,TRBJ1-1,TRBV7-9,CASSYPRQGNLNTEAFF,TGTGCCAGCAGCTACCCCCGACAGGGCAACCTGAACACTGAAGCTTTCTTT
TRBD1,NA,TRBJ1-2,TRBV29-1,CSVRQGGYGYTF,TGCAGCGTTCGACAGGGCGGGTATGGCTACACCTTC
TRBD2,NA,TRBJ2-3,TRBV15,CATSRDLLPAGGKTSTDTQYF,TGTGCCACCAGCAGAGATCTTCTACCAGCGGGAGGGAAAACTAGCACAGATACGCAGTATTTT
TRBD2,NA,TRBJ2-1,TRBV6-6,CASSSLATKMYNEQFF,TGTGCCAGCAGCTCACTAGCGACTAAGATGTACAATGAGCAGTTCTTC
TRBD2,NA,TRBJ2-7,TRBV27,CASSLTGGVYEQYF,TGTGCCAGCAGTTTAACGGGGGGGGTCTACGAGCAGTACTTC
TRBD1,NA,TRBJ1-3,TRBV5-4,CASSVDRATGNTIYF,TGTGCCAGCAGCGTGGACAGGGCGACGGGAAACACCATATATTTT
NA,NA,TRBJ1-1,TRBV6-6,CASSYEGETQAFF,TGTGCCAGCAGTTACGAGGGGGAAACTCAAGCTTTCTTT
NA,once,TRBJ2-1,TRBV7-9,CASTEVNNNEQFF,TGTGCCAGCACCGAGGTGAACAACAATGAGCAGTTCTTC
NA,NA,TRBJ1-1,TRBV5-4,CASSSRPTSTEAFF,TGTGCCAGCAGCTCTAGACCAACGTCCACTGAAGCTTTCTTT
TRBD2,NA,TRBJ2-7,TRBV4-3,CASSQTYTGLAGFAYEQYF,TGCGCCAGCAGCCAGACCTACACGGGACTAGCGGGATTCGCCTACGAGCAGTACTTC
TRBD2,NA,TRBJ2-1,TRBV28,CASSLRGGLAGAPGNEQFF,TGTGCCAGCAGTTTACGGGGCGGGCTAGCGGGAGCCCCGGGGAATGAGCAGTTCTTC
NA,NA,TRBJ1-5,TRBV2,CASSEGWAEENQPQHF,TGTGCCAGCAGTGAAGGATGGGCAGAAGAAAATCAGCCCCAGCATTTT
TRBD1,NA,TRBJ2-7,TRBV9,CASSGGQTYEQYF,TGTGCCAGCAGCGGGGGACAGACCTACGAGCAGTACTTC
TRBD1,NA,TRBJ2-5,TRBV19,CASSIRGQQETQYF,TGTGCCAGTAGTATACGGGGACAGCAAGAGACCCAGTACTTC
NA,once,TRBJ2-2,TRBV6-5,CASSYTRQPGTGELFF,TGTGCCAGCAGTTATACCCGACAGCCAGGGACCGGGGAGCTGTTTTTT
NA,once,TRBJ2-3,TRBV9,CASSVVQGQMQYF,TGTGCCAGCAGCGTAGTTCAGGGGCAGATGCAGTATTTT
TRBD1,once,TRBJ1-2,TRBV9,CASSVQGASGGYTF,TGTGCCAGCAGCGTCCAGGGGGCGTCCGGTGGCTACACCTTC
NA,NA,TRBJ1-6,TRBV4-1,CASSQATGLLNSPLHF,TGCGCCAGCAGCCAAGCCACGGGACTTCTTAATTCACCCCTCCACTTT
TRBD2,NA,TRBJ2-2,TRBV4-2,CASSQDMRWTSGRVSELFF,TGTGCCAGCAGCCAAGATATGAGGTGGACTAGCGGGAGGGTTTCGGAGCTGTTTTTT
NA,NA,TRBJ1-5,TRBV21-1,CASSKVVTAQREDNQPQHF,TGTGCCAGCAGCAAAGTTGTAACGGCGCAGAGGGAGGACAATCAGCCCCAGCATTTT
TRBD1,NA,TRBJ1-5,TRBV4-2,CASSQLAGGIQPQHF,TGTGCCAGCAGCCAGCTGGCAGGGGGTATCCAGCCCCAGCATTTT
NA,NA,TRBJ1-1,TRBV5-5,CASSLGGLGNTEAFF,TGTGCCAGCAGCTTGGGGGGACTGGGGAACACTGAAGCTTTCTTT
NA,NA,TRBJ1-2,TRBV9,CASSVAFGAGGGYTF,TGTGCCAGCAGCGTAGCGTTCGGGGCGGGTGGTGGCTACACCTTC
NA,NA,TRBJ2-1,TRBV7-9,CASSSLRRGSNEQFF,TGTGCCAGCAGCTCACTAAGGCGGGGCAGTAATGAGCAGTTCTTC
NA,NA,TRBJ2-7,TRBV11-2,CASSFSRGYEQYF,TGTGCCAGCAGCTTTTCGCGGGGCTACGAGCAGTACTTC
TRBD2,NA,TRBJ2-7,TRBV11-2,CASSSTSGGTYEQYF,TGTGCCAGCAGCTCCACTAGCGGGGGGACCTACGAGCAGTACTTC
TRBD1,once,TRBJ1-4,TRBV28,CASSPRQGAGEKLFF,TGTGCCAGCAGTCCCAGACAGGGGGCAGGGGAAAAACTGTTTTTT
TRBD2,once,TRBJ2-7,TRBV5-1,CASTPGRGVNVYEQYF,TGCGCCAGCACCCCCGGCCGGGGGGTTAACGTCTACGAGCAGTACTTC
NA,NA,TRBJ2-1,TRBV29-1,CSVVVSRGEQFF,TGCAGCGTTGTGGTTAGCCGAGGGGAGCAGTTCTTC
TRBD1,NA,TRBJ2-3,TRBV28,CASSLMGQGSDTQYF,TGTGCCAGCAGTTTAATGGGACAGGGTTCGGATACGCAGTATTTT
NA,once,TRBJ2-7,TRBV19,CASSPGRSPVNEQYF,TGTGCCAGTAGTCCTGGGCGGAGTCCAGTCAACGAGCAGTACTTC
NA,NA,TRBJ1-5,TRBV7-9,CASREGGSNQPQHF,TGTGCCAGCAGAGAGGGGGGGTCCAATCAGCCCCAGCATTTT
NA,NA,TRBJ2-5,TRBV6-1,CASSESVRTYQTQYF,TGTGCCAGCAGTGAAAGTGTAAGGACCTACCAGACCCAGTACTTC
NA,NA,TRBJ2-7,TRBV28,CASSSDGNEQYF,TGTGCCAGCAGTTCGGACGGGAACGAGCAGTACTTC
NA,once,TRBJ2-2,TRBV28,CASSSGPLLGDETGELFF,TGTGCCAGCAGTTCAGGTCCCCTCTTGGGGGATGAGACCGGGGAGCTGTTTTTT
NA,NA,TRBJ1-2,TRBV5-4,CASSFWLGDDYGYTF,TGTGCCAGCAGCTTTTGGCTGGGGGACGACTATGGCTACACCTTC
NA,NA,TRBJ2-7,TRBV11-2,CASSLDRAGFPYEQYF,TGTGCCAGCAGCTTAGATCGGGCGGGATTCCCCTACGAGCAGTACTTC
NA,NA,TRBJ2-1,TRBV2,CASNALWGNEQFF,TGTGCCAGCAACGCCCTGTGGGGAAATGAGCAGTTCTTC
TRBD2,NA,TRBJ2-3,TRBV2,CASRDPGGPRGTDTQYF,TGTGCCAGCAGAGACCCGGGAGGTCCCAGAGGCACAGATACGCAGTATTTT
NA,once,TRBJ1-2,TRBV28,CASRTGPKNYGYTF,TGTGCCAGCAGAACCGGGCCTAAAAACTATGGCTACACCTTC
TRBD2,NA,TRBJ2-7,TRBV27,CASSLISGLVREQYF,TGTGCCAGCAGTTTAATCTCCGGACTAGTTCGCGAGCAGTACTTC
NA,NA,TRBJ2-7,TRBV6-1,CASRGWLVYEQYF,TGTGCCAGCCGCGGATGGCTAGTCTACGAGCAGTACTTC
NA,NA,TRBJ2-7,TRBV6-5,CASSATPSGEQYF,TGTGCCAGCAGCGCCACCCCCAGCGGAGAGCAGTACTTC
NA,NA,TRBJ2-7,TRBV5-5,CASSLELVSYEQYF,TGTGCCAGCAGCTTGGAATTGGTATCCTACGAGCAGTACTTC
TRBD2,once,TRBJ2-5,TRBV19,CASSARLAKAKETQYF,TGTGCCAGTAGTGCTAGACTAGCGAAAGCTAAAGAGACCCAGTACTTC